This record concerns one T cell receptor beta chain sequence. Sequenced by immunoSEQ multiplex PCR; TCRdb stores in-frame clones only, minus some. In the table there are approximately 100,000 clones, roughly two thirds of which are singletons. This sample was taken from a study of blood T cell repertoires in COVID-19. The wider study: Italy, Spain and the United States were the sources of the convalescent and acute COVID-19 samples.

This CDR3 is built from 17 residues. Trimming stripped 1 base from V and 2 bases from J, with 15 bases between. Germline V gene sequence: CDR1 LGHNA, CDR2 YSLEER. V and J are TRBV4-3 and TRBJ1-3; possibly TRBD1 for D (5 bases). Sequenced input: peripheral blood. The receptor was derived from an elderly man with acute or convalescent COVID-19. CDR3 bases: TGCGCCAGCAGCCAAGCAAAGGGGCAGGCGACTGGAAACACCATATATTTT. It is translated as CASSQAKGQATGNTIYF.